This T cell receptor beta chain was found in a study of blood T cell repertoires in COVID-19. About the study: Material from acute and convalescent COVID-19 was sourced from the United States, Italy and Spain. Sources were T cells, B-cell-depleted T cells, or PBMCs; the material itself was cDNA or gDNA.

Study processing details: Estimates of nucleated cell counts were drawn from the amplification of reference gene primers. Clones were sequenced by immunoSEQ multiplex PCR, and TCRdb holds only the in-frame ones, with some missing. The DNA gave D and trimming, while V, J and clone size come from that table. Among around 620,000 clones, 90% were seen once, and the ten largest hold approximately 0.25%. This clone appeared a single time. The CDR3 has 15 amino acids. The ends were cut back, 0 bases at V and 7 bases at J, with 12 bases in the middle. Germline CDR1 SGHAT, CDR2 FQNNGV. The sequence came from a woman between 18 and 29 years old with acute or convalescent COVID-19. Material for sequencing was peripheral blood. The genes are TRBV11-2 and TRBJ1-4, with D unresolved. DNA of the CDR3: TGTGCCAGCAGCTTAGATCCGCAGCGCGCTGAAAAACTGTTTTTT. As protein: CASSLDPQRAEKLFF. Using reference TRBV11-2 and TRBJ1-4 for the parts outside the CDR3, the full variable domain is EAGVAQSPRYKIIEKRQSVAFWCNPISGHATLYWYQQILGQGPKLLIQFQNNGVVDDSQLPKDRFSAERLKGVDSTLKIQPAKLEDSAVYLCASSLDPQRAEKLFFGSGTQLSVL.